This TCR beta chain was observed in a study of shared clonotypes between healthy human individuals. The assay was immunoSEQ multiplex PCR, and TCRdb's table has in-frame clones only and misses some. The sample lists about 2.4 million clones, over 85% occurring once. This CDR3 comprises 14 residues. Losses at the gene ends were 3 bases for V and 8 bases for J; bases not matched to a gene: 2. Looked up from germline, CDR1 is SGHTA and CDR2 is FQGNSA. J is TRBJ2-1 and V is TRBV7-2, with 12 positions matching TRBD2. The source material was naive CD4+ T cells from PBMCs. Documented subset: CD45RA+ positively selected. This TCR derives from a man aged 18-30 years in good health. Some clones in this sample may be carry-over from other donors' samples. In DNA form, the CDR3 reads TGTGCCAGCAGCTTGACTAGCGGGAGCGATGAGCAGTTCTTC. It specifies CASSLTSGSDEQFF.